The sequence of this T cell receptor beta chain was determined in a study of human T cells and chemical hapten exposure (TCRdb year 2021). Regarding the complete study: For sensitization, 2% DPC in acetone was applied to a 2 cm by 2 cm area of upper inner arm skin. Throughout the study period of 20 to 25 weeks, patients also received therapeutic DPC doses to the scalp every week. Patch tests used Finn chambers with 0.01% DPC on the upper back, scored after 6 days by International Contact Dermatitis Research Group standards. The patient cohort, mostly female, included alopecia areata with under or over 50% scalp involvement, alopecia totalis and alopecia universalis. Libraries were pooled for sequencing, and variation in per-sample TCR yields was attributed mainly to small differences in library volumes within the pool. The study tracked peripheral blood TCR repertoire changes in vivo during primary and secondary sensitization to the hapten diphenylcyclopropenone (DPC) in alopecia patients. Blood was sampled from patients pre-sensitization (week 0) and at 2, 6 and about 24 weeks after DPC sensitization. Under 30 alopecia patients gave blood for TCR sequencing at one to four time points (pre-sensitization, 2, 6 and 24 weeks).

This clonotype appeared many times. Its antigen is still unknown. No clone much larger than this one lies a single base away; base qualities are absent. Explained via the paper, the time point label denotes: pre-sensitization, week 0. The intended sense of this specimen's treatment or condition label: therapeutic diphenylcyclopropenone sensitization with weekly scalp DPC. At every patch-test visit, the blood draw took place before the patch test was put on. Patients were eligible if aged 18 to 70, diagnosed with alopecia and judged suitable for DPC therapy, and pregnant patients were excluded. Total RNA was extracted from unfractionated whole blood collected in Tempus Blood RNA tubes. Library preparation was by RACE. TCRdb lists the instrument as NextSeq 500. During library preparation, unique molecular identifiers were attached to individual cDNA molecules so that TCRs could be counted in a quantitative, reproducible way. Each blood RNA sample was used to sequence both TCR alpha and TCR beta chains. From the authors' description of their analysis: The median number of TCRs per sample was some 100,000, ranging from 23,224 to 690,600. V, J and CDR3 annotation of the TCR reads was carried out using the Decombinator software suite. For the PS versus PT1 abundance plots, all samples were subsampled to the same number of TCRs (28,000). TCRs were defined as expanded if absent before sensitization and observed at least eight times at the 2-week time point. The raw public data were reprocessed by TCRdb itself: fastp quality trimming at Q25, MiXCR clonotype calling, in-frame beta chains only. Each CDR3 protein gets just one entry, which takes the most common genes and DNA from the rows behind it. TCRdb, not the authors, supplied the V and J calls. Recorded for this sample are tens of thousands of distinct CDR3 sequences; 12% to 15% of them occurred a single time. The biggest ten clones account for over 3.5% of the sample.

Study-wide conclusions, independent of this receptor: DPC sensitization did not change the number of TCRs with a frequency above 1 in 1000, and there was no evidence of changes in global repertoire structure. Because every patient had alopecia, a presumed autoimmune disease, the patients' immune response might differ from that of healthy individuals. Repeated subsampling changed both the strength of the expansion versus patch-test correlation and the threshold at which that correlation became significant. Expanded TCRs formed significantly more large CDR3 similarity clusters than pre-sensitization or healthy control sets, consistent with antigen-driven responses. A positive correlation was found between the number of PT1 expanded TCRs and patch test score, with significance reached at thresholds 8, 16 and 32 but not 4.

The material was whole blood, obtained in connection with sensitization to the hapten diphenylcyclopropenone (DPC). This receptor was identified in a woman in her fifties or sixties with alopecia areata. Some clones in this sample may be carry-over from other donors' samples.

The DNA sequence is TGTGCCAGCAGTAGTACCGGGACAGAAGAACCCCTCCACTTT. It translates to CASSSTGTEEPLHF. Here the chain combines TRBV28 and TRBJ1-6, with 7 middle bases fitting TRBD1. For this chain, trimming is 5 bases at the V end and 12 bases at the J end, and the number of junction bases without a gene match is 10. The CDR3 numbers 14 residues from cysteine through phenylalanine. Left in the record is the CDR3 DNA by itself, 42 bases read in frame from the first base. CDR1 MDHEN and CDR2 SYDVKM were looked up in the germline V gene.